This T cell receptor beta chain was observed in a study of shared clonotypes between healthy human individuals. Germline assignment: CDR1 SGHNT and CDR2 YYREEE (reference sequence). With V trimmed by 1 base and J by 1 base, 7 bases remained unmatched. The CDR3 has 16 amino acids. For this clone: Its antigen is not identified.

Study results and limitations: Some clonotypes were shared by all four sorted-subset donors, while others were not shared. The non-shared ones had lower generation probabilities than the shared ones.

Method: immunoSEQ multiplex PCR; TCRdb's copy keeps in-frame clones and lacks some. The sample lists millions of clones, more than 80% seen once, with about 0.13% in the top ten. The sample taken for sequencing was naive CD4+ T cells sorted from blood. Documented subset: CD45RA+ positively selected. This receptor was identified in a man aged 18 to 29 in good health. The chain is built from TRBV5-4 and TRBJ1-1; 7 bases are a match to TRBD1. The CDR3 protein is CASSLYRTGRNTEAFF. The CDR3 DNA is TGTGCCAGCAGCTTGTACCGGACAGGCCGGAACACTGAAGCTTTCTTT.